The clone carrying this T cell receptor (beta chain) was detected ten times or more. This sample is part of a study of CD8 T cells in ankylosing spondylitis. MiXCR, applied by TCRdb to the 5' RACE reads, yields one record per CDR3 protein. The table records fewer than 80,000 distinct CDR3 sequences, 5.3% of them present only once. There are 14 residues in the CDR3. Trimming left V 0 bases short and J 3 bases short, with 6 bases between. Germline V gene lookup returns CDR1 SGHTA and CDR2 FQGTGA. The chain combines TRBV7-3 with TRBJ2-1; unclear D gene. The sequenced sample was blood, either unsorted or a sorted T cell fraction (not recorded which). The TCR comes from a male donor with ankylosing spondylitis or in good health (not recorded which). The CDR3 region is CASSLTGGYNEQFF. CDR3 DNA: TGTGCCAGCAGCTTAACGGGCGGCTACAATGAGCAGTTCTTC.